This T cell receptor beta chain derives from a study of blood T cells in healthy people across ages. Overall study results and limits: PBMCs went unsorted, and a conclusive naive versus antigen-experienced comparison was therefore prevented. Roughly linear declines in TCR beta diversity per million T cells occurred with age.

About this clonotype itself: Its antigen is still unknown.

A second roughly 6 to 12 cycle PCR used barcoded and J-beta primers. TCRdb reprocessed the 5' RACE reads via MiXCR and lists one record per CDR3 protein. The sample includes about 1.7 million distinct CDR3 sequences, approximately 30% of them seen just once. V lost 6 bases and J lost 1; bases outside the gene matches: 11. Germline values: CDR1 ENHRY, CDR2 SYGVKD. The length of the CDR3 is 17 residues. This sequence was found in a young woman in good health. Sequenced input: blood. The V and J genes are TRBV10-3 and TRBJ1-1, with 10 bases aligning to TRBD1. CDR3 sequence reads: CAIRSGTRDRGNTEAFF. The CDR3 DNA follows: TGTGCCATCAGGAGTGGCACCCGGGACAGGGGGAACACTGAAGCTTTCTTT.